What follows are 29 T cell receptor beta chains derived from one specimen sequenced in a study of blood T cell repertoires in COVID-19. TCRdb's table, derived via immunoSEQ multiplex PCR, lists solely in-frame clones and lacks some. Seen here are approximately 300,000 clones, 90% observed once, and the top ten hold more than 6%. Sequenced: peripheral blood. These receptors were obtained from a woman aged 25 to 39 with COVID-19, enrolled during active disease.

Turning to this clone: The sample holds other DNA sequences that translate to the same CDR3. The J gene is TRBJ2-7, the V gene TRBV2; D ambiguous. Trimming took off 4 bases at V and 3 bases at J, with 4 bases between the two ends. The CDR3 extends over 11 amino acids. Germline assignment: CDR1 SNHLY and CDR2 FYNNEI. CDR3 loop: CASSAVYEQYF. For the CDR3, the DNA is TGTGCCAGCAGTGCCGTCTACGAGCAGTACTTC.

The chain is built from TRBV5-1 and TRBJ1-1; D gene uncertain. Germline-derived CDR1 and CDR2 are SGHRS and YFSETQ. The CDR3 totals 12 residues. Trimming removed 1 base from V and 13 bases from J, with 14 bases in between. This CDR3 is CASSLPGVGVFF. The CDR3 DNA sequence: TGCGCCAGCAGCTTGCCCGGGGTAGGTGTTTTCTTT.

The chain recombines TRBV19 with TRBJ1-2, with D possibly being TRBD1 (5 bases). The germline gives CDR1 LNHDA, CDR2 SQIVND (reference sequence). The V end lost 3 bases, the J end lost 4 bases, and 12 bases lay between the germline ends. The CDR3 covers 14 residues. The CDR3 DNA follows: TGTGCCAGTAGTATCGGGAGGGGAGGCTATGGCTACACCTTC. It is translated as CASSIGRGGYGYTF. The full variable domain, with the rest looked up from reference TRBV19 and TRBJ1-2, is DGGITQSPKYLFRKEGQNVTLSCEQNLNHDAMYWYRQDPGQGLRLIYYSQIVNDFQKGDIAEGYSVSREKKESFPLTVTSAQKNPTAFYLCASSIGRGGYGYTFGSGTRLTVV.

This clone has ten or more counts. The V gene is TRBV10-1, the J gene TRBJ1-1; 8 bases are a match to TRBD1. Per germline, CDR1 WNHNN and CDR2 SYGVQD (reference sequence). The V segment lost 4 bases and the J segment 8 bases; nucleotides outside the gene matches: 6. The CDR3 contains 13 residues. The CDR3 region is CASSANRGTEAFF. The CDR3 DNA reads TGCGCCAGCAGTGCGAACAGGGGGACCGAAGCTTTCTTT.

This chain links TRBV27 with TRBJ1-5; 8 bases agree with TRBD1. CDR3 length: 17 amino acids. Germline loops: CDR1 MNHEY, CDR2 SMNVEV (reference sequence). Trimming at V came to 6 bases and at J to 0 bases, leaving 10 bases not matched to a gene. As DNA, the CDR3 is TGTGCCAGCAGGGACACGAACAGGGGGGTTAGCAATCAGCCCCAGCATTTT. It translates to CASRDTNRGVSNQPQHF.

This sequence joins TRBV18 and TRBJ1-6; D is perhaps TRBD1 (5 bases). This CDR3 region has 15 residues. V was cut by 0 bases and J by 4 bases, with 7 bases left in between. The germline CDR1 and CDR2 sequences are KGHSH and LQKENI. CDR3 nucleotide sequence: TGTGCCAGCTCACCACCGGGACTTTATAATTCACCCCTCCACTTT. Translated: CASSPPGLYNSPLHF.

The chain links TRBV24-1 to TRBJ1-5; 12 positions match TRBD1. Germline CDR1 reads KGHDR; CDR2 reads SFDVKD. The length of the CDR3 is 19 residues. Trimming at V came to 5 bases and at J to 3 bases, leaving 13 bases not matched to a gene. In nucleotides, the CDR3 is TGTGCCACCAGTGCCGGGACAGGGGGCCGGAGCGCTAACAATCAGCCCCAGCATTTT. Protein sequence: CATSAGTGGRSANNQPQHF.

CDR3: CASSLLNEQFF. The CDR3, as DNA: TGTGCCAGCAGTTTACTTAATGAGCAGTTCTTC. The V and J genes are TRBV27 and TRBJ2-1; D is ambiguous. In germline, CDR1 is MNHEY, CDR2 SMNVEV (reference sequence). The V end was cut by 2 bases, the J end by 7 bases, with 3 bases between. The CDR3 spans 11 residues.

V is TRBV6-2 or TRBV6-3 and J is TRBJ2-1, with 7 bases identical to TRBD2. The CDR3 has 14 amino acids. The junction had 4 bases not matched to a gene; V was cut back by 5 bases and J by 3 bases. Germline CDR1 MNHEY, CDR2 SVGEGT. The CDR3 region is CASSRAGDYNEQFF. In DNA form, the CDR3 reads TGTGCCAGCAGTAGGGCGGGGGACTACAATGAGCAGTTCTTC.

The CDR3 protein is CASSFQGARNQPQHF. CDR3 DNA: TGCGCCAGCAGCTTTCAGGGGGCCCGCAATCAGCCCCAGCATTTT. V gene TRBV5-1 combines with J gene TRBJ1-5; 8 bases line up with TRBD1. This CDR3 contains 15 residues. From germline, CDR1 is SGHRS and CDR2 YFSETQ. V was pared by 2 bases and J by 2 bases, with 3 bases of the junction left unmatched.

This rearrangement joins TRBV30 to TRBJ2-3, with 9 bases matching TRBD2. Losses at the gene ends were 0 bases for V and 9 bases for J; bases not matched to a gene: 7. From germline, CDR1 is GTSNPN and CDR2 SVGIG (reference sequence). CDR3 size: 14 residues. CDR3 nucleotides: TGTGCCTGGAGTGTACGGGGGACTAGCTTGACGCAGTATTTT. Its translation: CAWSVRGTSLTQYF.

The chain carries TRBV6-2 or TRBV6-3 and TRBJ2-7, with D possibly TRBD1 on 6 matching bases. CDR3 length equals 12 residues. V was shortened by 2 bases and J by 8 bases, with 10 bases between the two germline ends. Germline values: CDR1 MNHEY, CDR2 SVGEGT. The CDR3 reads CASSYPRGQQYF. The CDR3 DNA sequence: TGTGCCAGCAGTTACCCCAGGGGACAGCAGTACTTC.

CDR3 bases: TGTGCCAGCAGCTTAGGGACAGGGTGCACCTTC. Protein sequence: CASSLGTGCTF. The V and J genes are TRBV7-9 and TRBJ1-2, with TRBD1 matching over 8 bases. CDR3 length equals 11 residues. Germline CDR1 reads SEHNR; CDR2 reads FQNEAQ (reference sequence). J was trimmed by 13 bases and V by 1 base; bases with no gene match: 2.

This sequence joins TRBV5-6 and TRBJ2-4; 8 nucleotides match TRBD2. Germline lookup yields CDR1 SGHDT and CDR2 YYEEEE. J was trimmed by 14 bases and V by 4 bases; bases with no gene match: 17. The CDR3 is 15 amino acids. Here the CDR3 reads CASSPQHALAGGEYF. CDR3 sequence (DNA): TGTGCCAGCAGCCCACAACACGCGCTAGCGGGTGGAGAGTACTTC.

The chain uses TRBV6-1 and TRBJ1-4; TRBD1 matches at 7 bases. Trimming cost V 2 bases and J 1 base; bases outside gene matches: 1. The CDR3 totals 15 residues. In germline, CDR1 is MNHNS, CDR2 SASEGT. The CDR3 reads CASSEPGGTNEKLFF. Written as DNA, the CDR3 is TGTGCCAGCAGTGAACCAGGGGGAACTAATGAAAAACTGTTTTTT.

In its sample, this clone was seen once. CDR3 nucleotide sequence: TGCGCCAGCAGTCAATGGGGGGATGCTGGAAACACCATATATTTT. This sequence encodes CASSQWGDAGNTIYF. The chain couples TRBV23-1 to TRBJ1-3; maybe TRBD1 (5 bases). TRBV23-1 is noted as an ORF with a role that remains uncertain. Trimming shortened V by 1 base and J by 2 bases, and 9 bases separated the two germline ends. This CDR3 is built from 15 residues.

The chain carries TRBV6-5 and TRBJ1-1, with D uncertain. Germline loops: CDR1 MNHEY, CDR2 SVGAGI. The CDR3 totals 16 residues. The V and J ends lost 0 bases and 0 bases respectively, with 11 bases between them. Written as DNA, the CDR3 is TGTGCCAGCAGTTACTCGACTCCCCCAATGAACACTGAAGCTTTCTTT. It is translated as CASSYSTPPMNTEAFF.

The rearrangement joins TRBV28 to TRBJ2-7; 9 bases agree with TRBD2. The CDR3 spans 15 residues. Germline values: CDR1 MDHEN, CDR2 SYDVKM. V shed 1 base, J shed 3 bases, and the junction held 4 bases outside the gene matches. CDR3 loop: CASSLSAGGNYEQYF. CDR3 nucleotide sequence: TGTGCCAGCAGTTTATCGGCGGGAGGGAACTACGAGCAGTACTTC.

This clone has a single count. The chain carries TRBV21-1 and TRBJ2-6; TRBD1, as called in the table, went unchecked against the DNA. TRBV21-1 is given as a pseudogene. The CDR3 has 18 residues. As DNA, the CDR3 is TGTGCCAGCAGCAAACCGGAGACAGGGGTGTCTGGGGCCAACGTCCTGACTTTC. Amino acids: CASSKPETGVSGANVLTF.

CDR3 in amino acids: CASSLWAASGSVYTGELFF. The CDR3 DNA reads as TGTGCCAGCAGCTTATGGGCAGCTAGCGGGAGTGTATACACCGGGGAGCTGTTTTTT. The rearrangement joins TRBV7-2 to TRBJ2-2; 10 nucleotides agree with TRBD2. The CDR3 loop spans 19 amino acids. CDR1 is SGHTA, CDR2 FQGNSA, per germline. Trimming took 2 bases from V and 3 from J; bases not matched to a gene: 12.

The chain joins TRBV30 to TRBJ1-4; maybe TRBD1 (6 bases). Trimming took 3 bases from V and 3 from J, leaving 14 bases between them. Germline loops: CDR1 GTSNPN, CDR2 SVGIG (reference sequence). The CDR3 extends over 15 amino acids. CDR3 nucleotide sequence: TGTGCCTGGAGACCAGGCAGGGGCGCTAATGAAAAACTGTTTTTT. Protein product: CAWRPGRGANEKLFF. Supplemented by reference TRBV30 and TRBJ1-4, the full variable domain reads SQTIHQWPATLVQPVGSPLSLECTVEGTSNPNLYWYRQAAGRGLQLLFYSVGIGQISSEVPQNLSASRPQDRQFILSSKKLLLSDSGFYLCAWRPGRGANEKLFFGSGTQLSVL.

The CDR3: CASSSENRGENQPQHF. CDR3 sequence (DNA): TGTGCCAGCAGTTCAGAAAACAGGGGTGAGAATCAGCCCCAGCATTTT. The chain employs TRBV28 and TRBJ1-5; 7 nucleotides match TRBD1. After removal of 4 bases from V and 4 bases from J, the junction contained 10 bases not matched to a gene. Germline values: CDR1 MDHEN, CDR2 SYDVKM. CDR3 length: 16 amino acids.

This rearrangement joins TRBV28 to TRBJ1-5, with D maybe TRBD1 (5 bases). The CDR3 is 17 residues long. Trimming stripped 11 bases from V and 4 bases from J, with 27 bases between. Looked up from germline, CDR1 is MDHEN and CDR2 is SYDVKM. The DNA of the CDR3 is TGTGCCTGCGGAGGGGTAGGCCGGGCCTTGTGGAATCAGCCCCAGCATTTT. Translated: CACGGVGRALWNQPQHF. The full variable domain, completed using reference TRBV28 and TRBJ1-5, is DVKVTQSSRYLVKRTGEKVFLECVQDMDHENMFWYRQDPGLGLRLIYFSYDVKMKEKGDIPEGYSVSREKKERFSLILESASTNQTSMYLCACGGVGRALWNQPQHFGDGTRLSIL.

CDR3 sequence: CACLRRDRRGYEQYF. The CDR3 DNA sequence: TGTGCCTGTCTCCGCAGGGACAGGCGGGGGTACGAGCAGTACTTC. The chain carries TRBV30 and TRBJ2-7; weak D call: TRBD1 (8 bases). Trimming removed 6 bases from V and 4 bases from J, with 22 bases in between. In germline, CDR1 is GTSNPN, CDR2 SVGIG (reference sequence). The CDR3 has 15 amino acids.

The rearrangement joins TRBV11-2 to TRBJ1-2, with D uncertain. The germline CDR1 and CDR2 sequences are SGHAT and FQNNGV. V was shortened by 5 bases and J by 4 bases, with 8 bases between the two germline ends. The CDR3 runs 12 residues. The CDR3 spells CASSRGPYGYTF. In nucleotides, the CDR3 is TGTGCCAGCAGCCGAGGTCCCTATGGCTACACCTTC.

V usage is TRBV28 and J usage is TRBJ2-1, with 11 bases matching TRBD2. The CDR3 sequence is 15 residues long. Germline-derived CDR1 and CDR2 are MDHEN and SYDVKM. The J segment lost 4 bases and the V segment lost 5 bases, leaving 4 bases of the junction unmatched. The DNA for the CDR3 is TGTGCCAGCAGTCGACTAGCGGGAAGTTACAATGAGCAGTTCTTC. Its protein is CASSRLAGSYNEQFF.

The chain is built from TRBV6-5 and TRBJ1-2; TRBD1 is a possible D gene (6 bases). Trimming stripped 4 bases from V and 5 bases from J, with 14 bases between. From germline, CDR1 is MNHEY and CDR2 SVGAGI. The CDR3 covers 14 residues. For the CDR3, the DNA is TGTGCCAGCAGTTCTGCAGGGGCGACTTATGGCTACACCTTC. It translates to CASSSAGATYGYTF.

This chain links TRBV5-1 with TRBJ1-6; 7 positions agree with TRBD1. V was clipped by 4 bases and J by 8 bases; unmatched bases: 6. The germline gives CDR1 SGHRS, CDR2 YFSETQ. This CDR3 is 14 amino acids long. The CDR3 sequence: CASSQGQLHSPLHF. CDR3 bases: TGCGCCAGCAGCCAGGGACAGCTTCATTCACCCCTCCACTTT.

The DNA for the CDR3 is TGTGCCAGCAGCTTGGGGGAGGTAGGGGCCTACGAGCAGTACTTC. It codes for CASSLGEVGAYEQYF. The V call is TRBV5-4, the J call TRBJ2-7; D is possibly TRBD2 (6 bases). This CDR3 is 15 amino acids long. Germline CDR1 is SGHNT and CDR2 is YYREEE (reference sequence). The V gene lost 0 bases and the J gene lost 2 bases, with 12 bases spanning the gap.